The clone carrying this T cell receptor (beta chain) came up many times. Its specificity is unknown. The data derive from a study of identical twins. General study points: Partial confounding of zero-insertion analyses by invariant MAIT and iNKT cells was possible.

MiXCR, applied by TCRdb to the 5' RACE reads, yields one record per CDR3 protein. The sample carries around 250,000 distinct CDR3 sequences, approximately 5.9% recorded once. This CDR3 comprises 15 residues. V was clipped by 6 bases and J by 2 bases, with 14 bases between them. This sample also belongs to another study, concerning T cells expressing NK-cell markers.

The genes are TRBV12-3 or TRBV12-4 and TRBJ1-5, with D uncertain. What was sequenced was CD8+ T cells sorted from blood. The receptor's source is a woman between 18 and 30 years old in good health. The CDR3 bases are TGTGCCAGCAGCCAGTCTGGGTGGGGCAATCAGCCCCAGCATTTT. As protein: CASSQSGWGNQPQHF.